The rows below give T cell receptor beta chains drawn from one sample of a study of PD-L1 blockade in urothelial cancer. Some clones are missing from TCRdb's copy, which holds only in-frame ones; the method was immunoSEQ multiplex PCR. The sample lists 100,000 to 150,000 clones; around 85% were seen once. The sequenced sample was PBMCs, obtained around atezolizumab (anti-PD-L1) treatment. The source is a man aged 50-60 years with urothelial cancer. CDR3s leave out the opening cysteine and the closing phenylalanine or tryptophan.

V,J,CDR3
TRBV11-2,TRBJ2-2,ASSFGGSANTGELF
TRBV2,TRBJ1-4,ASRGDRGNEKLF
TRBV5-6,TRBJ2-6,ASTRPGHPTIGANVLT
TRBV5-3,TRBJ2-5,ARSLAFGQETQY
TRBV2,TRBJ1-5,ASRLQGGNQPQH
TRBV5-1,TRBJ2-5,ASSSRTSGAQETQY
TRBV28,TRBJ2-5,ASAFWSGSETQY
TRBV7-6,TRBJ2-3,ASSLGTSGTDTQY
TRBV6-6,TRBJ1-2,ASSSMQGVYGYT
TRBV25-1,TRBJ2-1,ASSEYGRDYYNEQF
TRBV5-1,TRBJ1-1,ASKLRQGDTEAF